What follows are 17 T cell receptor beta chains derived from one specimen sequenced in a study of CD8 T cells in Susac syndrome. Random hexamers were used to reverse transcribe an amount of about 0.45 to 1 ug RNA. TCRdb re-derived calls from the immunoSEQ multiplex PCR reads in MiXCR, one entry per CDR3 protein. The sample includes approximately 80,000 distinct CDR3 sequences, 94% of them seen just once. The sample was CD8+ T cells from PBMCs. These receptors came from a human donor with Susac syndrome.

The chain couples TRBV7-2 to TRBJ2-3, with TRBD2 matching 15 bases. The CDR3 is made up of 18 amino acids. With V trimmed by 4 bases and J by 1 base, 6 bases remained unmatched. Germline V gives CDR1 SGHTA, CDR2 FQGNSA. The DNA of the CDR3 is TGTGCCAGCAGCTCCGGGACTAGCGGGGGGCCTGGCACAGATACGCAGTATTTT. This codes for CASSSGTSGGPGTDTQYF.

This sequence joins TRBV7-3 and TRBJ2-3; D is undetermined. The CDR3 contains 13 residues. Germline V lookup: CDR1 SGHTA, CDR2 FQGTGA. The V gene lost 5 bases and the J gene lost 4 bases, with 10 bases spanning the gap. The CDR3 nucleotides are TGTGCCAGCAGCCCGCCTAGTGCAGATACGCAGTATTTT. It yields the protein CASSPPSADTQYF.

The chain joins TRBV5-6 to TRBJ2-3; 11 nucleotides line up with TRBD2. The V gene's germline CDR1 is SGHDT and CDR2 YYEEEE. The CDR3 totals 16 residues. With V trimmed by 5 bases and J by 0 bases, 5 bases remained unmatched. The CDR3 sequence is CASRLTSGDSTDTQYF. The DNA for the CDR3 is TGTGCCAGCAGGTTGACTAGCGGGGATAGCACAGATACGCAGTATTTT.

The chain recombines TRBV7-9 with TRBJ2-3, with D possibly TRBD2 on 6 matching bases. Germline V gene sequence: CDR1 SEHNR, CDR2 FQNEAQ (reference sequence). V lost 5 bases, J lost 8 bases, and 17 bases lay in between. This CDR3 is 14 amino acids long. The CDR3 DNA follows: TGTGCCAGCAGCCCCCTAGGTTTGGGGGGTACGCAGTATTTT. Translating it yields CASSPLGLGGTQYF.

This chain uses TRBV29-1 with TRBJ1-4; D not resolved. The CDR3 loop spans 12 amino acids. Germline V gene data show CDR1 as SQVTM and CDR2 as ANQGSEA. V lost 4 bases to trimming and J lost 5 bases, with 8 bases between them. The CDR3 DNA reads as TGCAGCGTTGTAGTGGGGAATGAAAAACTGTTTTTT. Protein sequence: CSVVVGNEKLFF.

This sequence joins TRBV3-1 and TRBJ2-7; TRBD2 matches at 10 bases. There are 15 residues in the CDR3. Germline lookup yields CDR1 LGHDT and CDR2 YNNKEL (reference sequence). Trimming at V came to 4 bases and at J to 3 bases, leaving 6 bases not matched to a gene. The CDR3 region is CASSLTPSGGYEQYF. CDR3 DNA sequence: TGTGCCAGCAGCCTCACTCCTAGCGGGGGCTACGAGCAGTACTTC.

The genes are TRBV12-3 or TRBV12-4 and TRBJ1-5; perhaps TRBD1 as D (5 bases). The CDR3 is 14 amino acids. Between the trimmed V and J ends, which lost 3 bases and 1 base, there was a span of 7 bases. The CDR3 protein is CASSLDMSNQPQHF. The CDR3 coding sequence is TGTGCCAGCAGTTTGGACATGAGCAATCAGCCCCAGCATTTT.

The chain combines TRBV19 with TRBJ1-5, with D possibly TRBD1 on 5 matching bases. Germline CDR1 reads LNHDA; CDR2 reads SQIVND (reference sequence). The CDR3 loop spans 16 amino acids. V was pared by 4 bases and J by 4 bases, with 17 bases between. The CDR3 region is CASSTKTVRGNQPQHF. DNA for the CDR3: TGTGCCAGTAGTACTAAGACCGTCCGGGGGAATCAGCCCCAGCATTTT.

The chain has TRBV24-1 and TRBJ1-5, with 8 nucleotides matching TRBD1. The germline CDR1 and CDR2 sequences are KGHDR and SFDVKD. The CDR3 is 15 amino acids. J gave up 2 bases and V 6 bases, and 5 bases lay outside the gene matches. Here the CDR3 reads CATSNRGTRNQPQHF. CDR3 sequence (DNA): TGTGCCACCAGTAACAGGGGGACCCGCAATCAGCCCCAGCATTTT.

The chain uses TRBV7-9 and TRBJ2-5; D is perhaps TRBD1 or TRBD2 (5 bases each). The CDR3 is 14 amino acids. Trimming took off 6 bases at V and 4 bases at J, with 15 bases between the two ends. The germline V gene encodes CDR1 SEHNR and CDR2 FQNEAQ (reference sequence). CDR3 DNA sequence: TGTGCCAGCAGGAACGAGGGGTTTCGAGAGACCCAGTACTTC. It is translated as CASRNEGFRETQYF.

The chain is built from TRBV12-3 or TRBV12-4 and TRBJ2-1, with D possibly being TRBD1 or TRBD2 (5 bases each). The CDR3 runs 12 residues. V lost 10 bases to trimming and J lost 5 bases, with 12 bases between them. Written as DNA, the CDR3 is TGTGCCACGGGGCCAGCTAACAATGAGCAGTTCTTC. Amino acids: CATGPANNEQFF.

This sequence joins TRBV27 and TRBJ1-5; D possibly corresponds to TRBD1 (6 bases). Trimming removed 5 bases from V and 4 bases from J, with 9 bases in between. Germline CDR1 and CDR2: MNHEY and SMNVEV (reference sequence). This CDR3 region has 13 residues. The CDR3 spells CASSRDKNQPQHF. CDR3 bases: TGTGCCAGCAGTCGGGACAAAAATCAGCCCCAGCATTTT.

The chain joins TRBV5-1 to TRBJ2-7; D remains ambiguous. The V and J ends lost 0 bases and 6 bases respectively, with 7 bases between them. The V gene's germline CDR1 is SGHRS and CDR2 YFSETQ. The CDR3 consists of 12 residues. The CDR3 sequence: CASSLANSEQYF. CDR3 coding DNA: TGCGCCAGCAGCTTGGCCAACTCCGAGCAGTACTTC.

The gene calls are TRBV7-2 and TRBJ2-7; 11 nucleotides agree with TRBD1. With 5 bases clipped from V and 4 bases from J, the junction kept 4 bases outside the gene matches. CDR3 length equals 14 residues. Germline V gene lookup returns CDR1 SGHTA and CDR2 FQGNSA. CDR3 sequence (DNA): TGTGCCAGCAGCCGTGGACAGGGGGCGTACGAGCAGTACTTC. This translates into CASSRGQGAYEQYF.

The chain is built from TRBV15 and TRBJ2-7, with a weak D call TRBD2 (5 bases). The CDR3 runs to 15 residues. V lost 5 bases and J 5 bases, leaving 19 bases between the germline ends. Germline CDR1 and CDR2: LNHNV and YYDKDF (reference sequence). The CDR3 bases are TGTGCCACCAGCGGTTCCCGGCTAGCCGGCGACGAGCAGTACTTC. Translating it yields CATSGSRLAGDEQYF. Variable domain in full (rest from reference TRBV15 and TRBJ2-7): DAMVIQNPRYQVTQFGKPVTLSCSQTLNHNVMYWYQQKSSQAPKLLFHYYDKDFNNEADTPDNFQSRRPNTSFCFLDIRSPGLGDTAMYLCATSGSRLAGDEQYFGPGTRLTVT.

The gene calls are TRBV13 and TRBJ2-5; 11 bases match TRBD1. Germline V gene sequence: CDR1 PRHDT, CDR2 FYEKMQ (reference sequence). V gave up 3 bases and J gave up 5 bases; unmatched junction bases: 8. The CDR3 spans 16 residues. The CDR3 region has the DNA TGTGCCAGCAGCTTCTTAGGGACAGGGGGAGCGGAGACCCAGTACTTC. Translating it yields CASSFLGTGGAETQYF.

V usage is TRBV4-1 and J usage is TRBJ1-5; D is perhaps TRBD1 (6 bases). V was pared by 1 base and J by 3 bases, with 13 bases between. The CDR3 extends over 16 amino acids. Per the germline V gene, CDR1 is MGHRA and CDR2 is YSYEKL. CDR3 DNA sequence: TGCGCCAGCAGCCAAGGCCCCGGGGGCCTCAATCAGCCCCAGCATTTT. Its translation: CASSQGPGGLNQPQHF.